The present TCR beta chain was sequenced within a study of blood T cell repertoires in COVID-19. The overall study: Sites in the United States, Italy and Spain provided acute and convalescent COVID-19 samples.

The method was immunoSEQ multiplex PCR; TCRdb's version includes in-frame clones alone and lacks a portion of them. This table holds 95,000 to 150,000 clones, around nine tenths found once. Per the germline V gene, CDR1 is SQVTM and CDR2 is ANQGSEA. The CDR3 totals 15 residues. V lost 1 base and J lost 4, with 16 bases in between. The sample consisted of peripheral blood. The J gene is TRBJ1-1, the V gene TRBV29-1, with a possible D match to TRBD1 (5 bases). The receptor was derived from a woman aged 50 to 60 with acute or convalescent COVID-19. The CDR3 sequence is CSVEVDINRPTEAFF. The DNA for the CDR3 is TGCAGCGTTGAAGTGGACATAAACCGGCCCACTGAAGCTTTCTTT.